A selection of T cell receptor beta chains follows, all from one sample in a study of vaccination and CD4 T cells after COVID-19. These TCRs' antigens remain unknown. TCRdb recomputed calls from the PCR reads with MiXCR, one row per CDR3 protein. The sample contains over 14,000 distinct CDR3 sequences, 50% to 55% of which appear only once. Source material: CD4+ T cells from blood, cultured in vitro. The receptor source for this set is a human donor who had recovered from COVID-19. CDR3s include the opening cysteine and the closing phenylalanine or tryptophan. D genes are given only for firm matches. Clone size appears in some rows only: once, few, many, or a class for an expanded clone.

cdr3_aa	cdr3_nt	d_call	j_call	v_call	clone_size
CASSFPPGLAGGTQYF	TGTGCCAGCAGTTTCCCTCCGGGACTAGCGGGAGGAACGCAGTATTTT	TRBD2	TRBJ2-3	TRBV28	few
CASSPIRRSEQFF	TGTGCCAGCAGTCCGATCAGACGGAGTGAGCAGTTCTTC	.	TRBJ2-1	TRBV12-3/TRBV12-4	.
CATHPREAGVVIEQYF	TGTGCCACCCATCCCCGGGAGGCGGGCGTAGTTATCGAGCAGTACTTC	TRBD2	TRBJ2-7	TRBV24-1	.
CASSSPTGATNYGYTF	TGTGCCAGCAGTTCTCCCACCGGGGCAACTAACTATGGCTACACCTTC	.	TRBJ1-2	TRBV5-4	few
CASSEARRSGYTF	TGTGCCAGCAGTGAAGCTCGGAGATCTGGCTACACCTTC	.	TRBJ1-2	TRBV2	.
CASSYDRGSPLHF	TGTGCCAGCAGCTATGACCGGGGTTCACCCCTCCACTTT	.	TRBJ1-6	TRBV27	.
CASSVAPGEQPQHF	TGTGCCAGCAGCGTAGCCCCCGGGGAACAGCCCCAGCATTTT	.	TRBJ1-5	TRBV9	.
CSAPNSYSNQPQHF	TGCAGTGCCCCAAATAGTTATAGCAATCAGCCCCAGCATTTT	.	TRBJ1-5	TRBV20-1	few
CASSPGQGPSRETQYF	TGCGCCAGCAGCCCCGGACAGGGACCGTCGAGGGAGACCCAGTACTTC	TRBD1	TRBJ2-5	TRBV10-1	.
CASSIGTGANTEAFF	TGTGCCAGCAGTATAGGGACAGGGGCGAACACTGAAGCTTTCTTT	TRBD1	TRBJ1-1	TRBV6-1	few
CASSPPVRGRALNF	TGTGCCAGCAGCCCACCGGTGAGGGGGAGAGCCTTAAATTTT	.	TRBJ1-4	TRBV28	.
CASSPSGYTDTQYF	TGCGCCAGCAGCCCTAGCGGCTACACAGATACGCAGTATTTT	TRBD2	TRBJ2-3	TRBV10-1	few
CASRGVGNTGELFF	TGTGCCAGCAGGGGAGTGGGGAACACCGGGGAGCTGTTTTTT	.	TRBJ2-2	TRBV12-3/TRBV12-4	.
CASSPSLAVYNEQFF	TGCGCCAGCAGCCCTTCACTAGCGGTTTACAATGAGCAGTTCTTC	TRBD2	TRBJ2-1	TRBV4-3	.
CASSPGDRWGAEAFF	TGTGCCAGCAGTCCGGGGGACAGGTGGGGCGCTGAAGCTTTCTTT	TRBD1	TRBJ1-1	TRBV27	.
CSASLDEATEAFF	TGCAGTGCTAGCCTCGATGAGGCCACTGAAGCTTTCTTT	.	TRBJ1-1	TRBV20-1	.
CASSLQGNQETQYF	TGTGCCAGCAGCCTACAGGGAAACCAAGAGACCCAGTACTTC	.	TRBJ2-5	TRBV6-2/TRBV6-3	.
CSAARGRDSYGYTF	TGCAGTGCCGCCCGAGGGAGGGACTCATATGGCTACACCTTC	.	TRBJ1-2	TRBV20-1	.
CASSLSTSGRETQYF	TGTGCCAGCAGCTTATCAACTAGCGGGAGGGAGACCCAGTACTTC	TRBD2	TRBJ2-5	TRBV11-2	.
CASSPGQTSTGELFF	TGTGCCAGCAGCCCGGGACAGACAAGCACCGGGGAGCTGTTTTTT	TRBD1	TRBJ2-2	TRBV5-4	once
CSAARTGVWGGIGNTIYF	TGCAGTGCGGCACGAACGGGTGTATGGGGGGGGATTGGAAACACCATATATTTT	.	TRBJ1-3	TRBV20-1	.
CASRDSFYEETQYF	TGTGCCAGTAGGGATAGCTTTTACGAAGAGACCCAGTACTTC	.	TRBJ2-5	TRBV19	.
CASSEDTGANVLTF	TGTGCCAGCAGTGAGGACACTGGGGCCAACGTCCTGACTTTC	.	TRBJ2-6	TRBV25-1	.
CASSPGQGADQPQHF	TGTGCCAGTAGCCCGGGACAGGGGGCTGACCAGCCCCAGCATTTT	TRBD1	TRBJ1-5	TRBV19	few
CASSNRRISLDTQYF	TGTGCCAGCAGCAACAGACGGATTAGCCTAGATACGCAGTATTTT	.	TRBJ2-3	TRBV7-8	.
CASSPIRGEITNQPQHF	TGTGCCAGCAGCCCTATACGGGGGGAGATTACCAATCAGCCCCAGCATTTT	.	TRBJ1-5	TRBV7-9	few
CASSPRVWVARSVSAEAFF	TGTGCCAGCTCACCACGAGTTTGGGTGGCCAGGTCGGTTTCTGCTGAAGCTTTCTTT	.	TRBJ1-1	TRBV18	.
CASKAVSSYNEQFF	TGTGCCAGTAAGGCGGTGAGCTCCTACAATGAGCAGTTCTTC	.	TRBJ2-1	TRBV19	once
CATSDFWTSGSTDTQYF	TGTGCCACCAGTGATTTCTGGACTAGCGGGAGCACAGATACGCAGTATTTT	TRBD2	TRBJ2-3	TRBV24-1	.
CASSVVQADGYTF	TGTGCCAGCAGCGTAGTCCAGGCTGATGGCTACACCTTC	.	TRBJ1-2	TRBV9	.
CAWRASGRWETQYF	TGTGCCTGGAGGGCTAGCGGGAGGTGGGAGACCCAGTACTTC	TRBD2	TRBJ2-5	TRBV30	few
CSATKPHNQPQHF	TGCAGTGCTACTAAACCCCACAATCAGCCCCAGCATTTT	.	TRBJ1-5	TRBV20-1	medium-sized
CATSDPRAPYNEQFF	TGTGCCACCAGTGACCCCCGGGCCCCCTACAATGAGCAGTTCTTC	.	TRBJ2-1	TRBV24-1	.
CASSPRQGIADTQYF	TGTGCCAGCAGCCCTCGACAGGGGATTGCAGATACGCAGTATTTT	TRBD1	TRBJ2-3	TRBV7-2	once
CASRWGEGVNEQYF	TGTGCCAGCAGGTGGGGGGAGGGTGTGAACGAGCAGTACTTC	TRBD2	TRBJ2-7	TRBV27	.
CAWSVGGFETQYF	TGTGCCTGGAGTGTAGGGGGGTTCGAGACCCAGTACTTC	.	TRBJ2-5	TRBV30	.
CASSLSLRLADTQYF	TGTGCCAGCAGCTTATCCCTACGACTAGCGGATACGCAGTATTTT	TRBD2	TRBJ2-3	TRBV7-3	few
CASSFWGPDTGELFF	TGTGCCAGCAGCTTCTGGGGCCCCGACACCGGGGAGCTGTTTTTT	.	TRBJ2-2	TRBV7-2	.
CSAARQGGTEAFF	TGCAGTGCTGCAAGACAGGGCGGCACTGAAGCTTTCTTT	TRBD1	TRBJ1-1	TRBV20-1	.
CASTPSGDSSYEQYF	TGTGCCAGTACCCCCTCGGGGGACAGCTCCTACGAGCAGTACTTC	.	TRBJ2-7	TRBV19	.
CASSLAVKRPGANVLTF	TGCGCCAGCAGTCTAGCGGTAAAGAGGCCTGGGGCCAACGTCCTGACTTTC	.	TRBJ2-6	TRBV23-1	few